A selection of T cell receptor beta chains follows, all from one sample in a study of post-analysis software for immune sequencing data. TCRdb redid the calling of the PCR reads with MiXCR, one entry per CDR3 protein. The repertoire holds about 460,000 distinct CDR3 sequences, with under 55% as singletons. Sequencing was carried out using blood. These receptors were collected from a girl aged 10 to 17 with multiple sclerosis. The CDR3 runs from the conserved cysteine through the conserved F or W. The D gene is left open where the match is weak. Clone size, where shown, is once, few, many, or a class for clones that have expanded.

D gene: .
J gene: TRBJ2-2
CDR3 length: 16
clone size: .
V gene: TRBV15
CDR3 protein: CATSRDLETITGELFF
CDR3 DNA: TGTGCCACCAGCAGAGATCTTGAGACTATCACCGGGGAGCTGTTTTTT

D gene: TRBD1
J gene: TRBJ2-5
CDR3 length: 13
clone size: once
V gene: TRBV28
CDR3 protein: CASRGTGRETQYF
CDR3 DNA: TGTGCCAGCAGGGGGACAGGGAGAGAGACCCAGTACTTC

D gene: TRBD2
J gene: TRBJ2-3
CDR3 length: 16
clone size: few
V gene: TRBV20-1
CDR3 protein: CSARDRLAGYTDTQYF
CDR3 DNA: TGCAGTGCTAGAGATCGGCTAGCGGGGTACACAGATACGCAGTATTTT

D gene: TRBD2
J gene: TRBJ2-1
CDR3 length: 15
clone size: few
V gene: TRBV20-1
CDR3 protein: CSARRLAETYNEQFF
CDR3 DNA: TGCAGTGCTAGACGGCTAGCGGAGACCTACAATGAGCAGTTCTTC

D gene: TRBD1
J gene: TRBJ1-2
CDR3 length: 17
clone size: few
V gene: TRBV29-1
CDR3 protein: CSVRDLPTGGPNYGYTF
CDR3 DNA: TGCAGCGTGCGGGACCTACCGACAGGGGGTCCTAACTATGGCTACACCTTC

D gene: TRBD2
J gene: TRBJ2-1
CDR3 length: 16
clone size: .
V gene: TRBV11-1
CDR3 protein: CASSLFAGGSYNEQFF
CDR3 DNA: TGTGCCAGCAGCTTATTTGCGGGAGGATCCTACAATGAGCAGTTCTTC

D gene: .
J gene: TRBJ1-5
CDR3 length: 19
clone size: few
V gene: TRBV6-1
CDR3 protein: CASSEGVKTHGVRNQPQHF
CDR3 DNA: TGTGCCAGCAGCGAGGGGGTGAAGACACACGGAGTTCGCAATCAGCCCCAGCATTTT

D gene: TRBD2
J gene: TRBJ2-7
CDR3 length: 16
clone size: .
V gene: TRBV4-3
CDR3 protein: CASSQGTSGRGYEQYF
CDR3 DNA: TGCGCCAGCAGCCAAGGGACTAGCGGGAGGGGCTACGAGCAGTACTTC

D gene: .
J gene: TRBJ2-1
CDR3 length: 11
clone size: .
V gene: TRBV7-9
CDR3 protein: CASNRGGEQFF
CDR3 DNA: TGTGCCAGCAACAGGGGAGGGGAGCAGTTCTTC

D gene: .
J gene: TRBJ2-3
CDR3 length: 15
clone size: .
V gene: TRBV27
CDR3 protein: CASSPKGRYTDTQYF
CDR3 DNA: TGTGCCAGCAGCCCGAAAGGCCGATACACAGATACGCAGTATTTT

D gene: .
J gene: TRBJ2-6
CDR3 length: 14
clone size: few
V gene: TRBV10-3
CDR3 protein: CAIKGNLGANVLTF
CDR3 DNA: TGTGCCATCAAGGGGAACTTGGGGGCCAACGTCCTGACTTTC

D gene: TRBD1
J gene: TRBJ2-1
CDR3 length: 12
clone size: .
V gene: TRBV7-9
CDR3 protein: CASSLTRDRTFF
CDR3 DNA: TGTGCCAGCAGCTTAACCCGGGACAGGACGTTCTTC

D gene: .
J gene: TRBJ2-1
CDR3 length: 13
clone size: .
V gene: TRBV5-1
CDR3 protein: CASSLVALDEQFF
CDR3 DNA: TGCGCCAGCAGCTTGGTTGCCCTAGATGAGCAGTTCTTC

D gene: .
J gene: TRBJ2-3
CDR3 length: 14
clone size: .
V gene: TRBV4-3
CDR3 protein: CASSQDSSGGTQYF
CDR3 DNA: TGCGCCAGCAGCCAAGACTCATCCGGCGGTACGCAGTATTTT

D gene: .
J gene: TRBJ2-7
CDR3 length: 13
clone size: many
V gene: TRBV29-1
CDR3 protein: CSVVVDVTHEQYF
CDR3 DNA: TGCAGCGTTGTAGTTGACGTTACTCACGAGCAGTACTTC

D gene: .
J gene: TRBJ1-2
CDR3 length: 15
clone size: few
V gene: TRBV7-2
CDR3 protein: CASSFTRQINYGYTF
CDR3 DNA: TGTGCCAGCAGCTTTACGAGACAGATTAACTATGGCTACACCTTC

D gene: .
J gene: TRBJ2-7
CDR3 length: 16
clone size: .
V gene: TRBV28
CDR3 protein: CASSPLIGGGTYEQYF
CDR3 DNA: TGTGCCAGCAGCCCTCTTATTGGAGGGGGCACCTACGAGCAGTACTTC

D gene: .
J gene: TRBJ2-5
CDR3 length: 11
clone size: .
V gene: TRBV7-2
CDR3 protein: CASLRVGTQYF
CDR3 DNA: TGTGCCAGCTTGCGCGTTGGGACCCAGTACTTC

D gene: .
J gene: TRBJ2-1
CDR3 length: 15
clone size: few
V gene: TRBV2
CDR3 protein: CASRVTGAHYNEQFF
CDR3 DNA: TGTGCCAGCAGAGTCACAGGTGCCCATTACAATGAGCAGTTCTTC

D gene: .
J gene: TRBJ2-6
CDR3 length: 18
clone size: few
V gene: TRBV4-1
CDR3 protein: CASSQVDRGLSGANVLTF
CDR3 DNA: TGCGCCAGCAGCCAAGTGGATAGGGGACTCTCTGGGGCCAACGTCCTGACTTTC

D gene: .
J gene: TRBJ2-7
CDR3 length: 15
clone size: few
V gene: TRBV15
CDR3 protein: CATSRGYEARNEQYF
CDR3 DNA: TGTGCCACCAGCAGAGGTTACGAGGCCCGCAACGAGCAGTACTTC

D gene: .
J gene: TRBJ1-1
CDR3 length: 14
clone size: .
V gene: TRBV18
CDR3 protein: CASSQGQENTEAFF
CDR3 DNA: TGTGCCAGCTCACAGGGACAAGAGAACACTGAAGCTTTCTTT

D gene: .
J gene: TRBJ2-1
CDR3 length: 15
clone size: few
V gene: TRBV5-1
CDR3 protein: CASSFRDRSYNEQFF
CDR3 DNA: TGCGCCAGCAGCTTCCGGGACCGCTCCTACAATGAGCAGTTCTTC

D gene: .
J gene: TRBJ2-1
CDR3 length: 12
clone size: .
V gene: TRBV20-1
CDR3 protein: CSASDRGYEQFF
CDR3 DNA: TGCAGTGCTAGTGATCGGGGATATGAGCAGTTCTTC

D gene: TRBD2
J gene: TRBJ2-5
CDR3 length: 13
clone size: many
V gene: TRBV29-1
CDR3 protein: CSARASGTETQYF
CDR3 DNA: TGCAGCGCCCGAGCGAGCGGGACAGAGACCCAGTACTTC

D gene: TRBD2
J gene: TRBJ2-1
CDR3 length: 19
clone size: .
V gene: TRBV6-5
CDR3 protein: CASSYSGLAGSFSYNEQFF
CDR3 DNA: TGTGCCAGCAGTTACTCGGGACTAGCGGGAAGCTTCTCCTACAATGAGCAGTTCTTC

D gene: TRBD1
J gene: TRBJ1-2
CDR3 length: 15
clone size: few
V gene: TRBV7-2
CDR3 protein: CASSLSTGGAFGYTF
CDR3 DNA: TGTGCCAGCAGCCTCTCGACAGGGGGCGCTTTTGGCTACACCTTC

D gene: TRBD1
J gene: TRBJ2-3
CDR3 length: 16
clone size: .
V gene: TRBV2
CDR3 protein: CASSENRGRGTDTQYF
CDR3 DNA: TGTGCCAGCAGTGAAAACAGGGGGCGAGGCACAGATACGCAGTATTTT

D gene: .
J gene: TRBJ2-7
CDR3 length: 14
clone size: .
V gene: TRBV10-3
CDR3 protein: CAISEFGSTYEQYF
CDR3 DNA: TGTGCCATCAGTGAGTTTGGCAGTACCTACGAGCAGTACTTC

D gene: .
J gene: TRBJ2-3
CDR3 length: 12
clone size: .
V gene: TRBV29-1
CDR3 protein: CSTIRGSDTQYF
CDR3 DNA: TGCAGCACCATTCGGGGGTCAGATACGCAGTATTTT

D gene: .
J gene: TRBJ2-7
CDR3 length: 14
clone size: .
V gene: TRBV4-2
CDR3 protein: CASSQVTETYEQYF
CDR3 DNA: TGTGCCAGCAGCCAAGTTACGGAGACCTACGAGCAGTACTTC

D gene: .
J gene: TRBJ1-4
CDR3 length: 15
clone size: once
V gene: TRBV5-1
CDR3 protein: CASSLEGGASEKLFF
CDR3 DNA: TGCGCCAGCAGCTTGGAAGGAGGGGCTTCTGAAAAACTGTTTTTT

D gene: TRBD1
J gene: TRBJ2-1
CDR3 length: 15
clone size: few
V gene: TRBV7-8
CDR3 protein: CASSLVDRGFNEQFF
CDR3 DNA: TGTGCCAGCAGCTTAGTAGACAGGGGTTTTAATGAGCAGTTCTTC

D gene: TRBD2
J gene: TRBJ2-1
CDR3 length: 16
clone size: once
V gene: TRBV7-9
CDR3 protein: CASSLTTSGSLYEQFF
CDR3 DNA: TGTGCCAGCAGCTTAACCACTAGCGGGAGTCTCTATGAGCAGTTCTTC

D gene: .
J gene: TRBJ2-2
CDR3 length: 15
clone size: .
V gene: TRBV9
CDR3 protein: CASSVLAGNTGELFF
CDR3 DNA: TGTGCCAGCAGCGTATTGGCCGGGAACACCGGGGAGCTGTTTTTT

D gene: .
J gene: TRBJ1-5
CDR3 length: 15
clone size: few
V gene: TRBV12-3/TRBV12-4
CDR3 protein: CASSGGGANEQPQHF
CDR3 DNA: TGTGCCAGCAGTGGCGGGGGCGCCAATGAACAGCCCCAGCATTTT